This T cell receptor (beta chain) was identified during a study of early T cells in non-severe SARS-CoV-2 infection. CDR1 and CDR2 from the germline V gene are SGHTA and FQGNSA. This CDR3 spans 13 amino acids. Turning to this clonotype: One end of the junction varies from germline; a read error may be responsible.

The TCR library protocol attached unique molecular identifiers to the individual cDNA molecules. TCRdb reprocessed the 5' RACE reads with MiXCR, giving one entry per CDR3 protein. This table holds about 66,000 distinct CDR3 sequences, 9.1% found once. The sample consisted of whole blood. The clonotype comes from an adult who was a healthcare worker with PCR-confirmed SARS-CoV-2 infection or an uninfected control (not recorded which). This chain joins TRBV7-2 and TRBJ2-6; D call uncertain. The CDR3 here is CASLFSGTNVLTF. DNA of the CDR3: TGTGCCAGCCTTTTTTCTGGGACCAACGTCCTGACTTTC.